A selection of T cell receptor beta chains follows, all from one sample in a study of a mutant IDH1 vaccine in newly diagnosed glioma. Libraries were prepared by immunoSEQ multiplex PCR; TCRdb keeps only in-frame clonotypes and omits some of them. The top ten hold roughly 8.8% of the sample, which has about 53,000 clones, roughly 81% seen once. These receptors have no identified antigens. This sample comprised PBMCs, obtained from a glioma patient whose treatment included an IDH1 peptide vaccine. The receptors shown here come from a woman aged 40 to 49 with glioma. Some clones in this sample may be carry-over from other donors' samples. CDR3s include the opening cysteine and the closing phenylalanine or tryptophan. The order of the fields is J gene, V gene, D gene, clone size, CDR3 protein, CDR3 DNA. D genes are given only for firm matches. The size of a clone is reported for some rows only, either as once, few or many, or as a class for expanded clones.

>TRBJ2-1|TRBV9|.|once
CASSVGGGGSYNEQFF
TGTGCCAGCAGCGTAGGAGGCGGAGGCTCCTACAATGAGCAGTTCTTC
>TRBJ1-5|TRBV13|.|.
CASSPGGSSNQPQHF
TGTGCCAGCAGCCCCGGGGGGAGCTCCAATCAGCCCCAGCATTTT
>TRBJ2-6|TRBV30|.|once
CAWSADGAGANVLTF
TGTGCCTGGAGTGCGGACGGCGCCGGGGCCAACGTCCTGACTTTC
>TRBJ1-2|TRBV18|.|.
CASSPINDLGYGYTF
TGTGCCAGCTCACCTATCAATGATCTCGGCTATGGCTACACCTTC
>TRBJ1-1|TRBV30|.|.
CAWSLVPTEAFF
TGTGCCTGGAGTCTAGTTCCCACTGAAGCTTTCTTT
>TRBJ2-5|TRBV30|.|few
CAWSVSGETQYF
TGTGCCTGGAGTGTCAGCGGGGAGACCCAGTACTTC
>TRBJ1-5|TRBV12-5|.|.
CASGFLVGSVAGNQPQHF
TGTGCTAGTGGTTTCCTTGTAGGTTCGGTAGCGGGCAATCAGCCCCAGCATTTT
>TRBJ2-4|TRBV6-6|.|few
CASSSGTGGGKNIQYF
TGTGCCAGCAGTTCAGGGACCGGGGGAGGCAAAAACATTCAGTACTTC
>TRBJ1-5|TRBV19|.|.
CASSIFGGDKPQHF
TGTGCCAGTAGTATATTCGGAGGGGATAAGCCCCAGCATTTT
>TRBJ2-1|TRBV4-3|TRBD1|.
CASSQETGWNEQFF
TGCGCCAGCAGCCAAGAGACAGGGTGGAATGAGCAGTTCTTC
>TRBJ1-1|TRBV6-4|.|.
CASSEGHGTRAFF
TGTGCCAGCAGTGAAGGACACGGGACGAGAGCTTTCTTT
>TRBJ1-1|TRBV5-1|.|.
CASSLALGSNTEAFF
TGCGCCAGCAGCTTGGCTTTGGGGTCGAACACTGAAGCTTTCTTT
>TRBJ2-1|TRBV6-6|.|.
CAGGGASSYNEQFF
TGTGCCGGGGGCGGGGCTAGCTCCTACAATGAGCAGTTCTTC
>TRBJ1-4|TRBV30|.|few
CAWRGPGREKLFF
TGTGCCTGGAGAGGGCCAGGGCGTGAAAAACTGTTTTTT
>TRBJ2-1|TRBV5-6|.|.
CASSWGRGEQFF
TGTGCCAGCAGCTGGGGGCGGGGTGAGCAGTTCTTC
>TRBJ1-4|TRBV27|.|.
CASSFLGQSNEKLFF
TGTGCCAGCAGTTTTTTAGGACAGTCTAATGAAAAACTGTTTTTT
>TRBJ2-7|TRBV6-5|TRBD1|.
CASRGQGWGEQYF
TGTGCCAGCAGGGGACAGGGATGGGGCGAGCAGTACTTC
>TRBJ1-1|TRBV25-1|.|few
CASGRRTEAFF
TGTGCCAGCGGTAGACGCACTGAAGCTTTCTTT
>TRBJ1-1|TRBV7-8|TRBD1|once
CASSLRDRPTFEAFF
TGTGCCAGCAGCTTACGGGACAGGCCTACTTTTGAAGCTTTCTTT
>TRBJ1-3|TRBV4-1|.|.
CASSQLKSSGNTIYF
TGCGCCAGCAGCCAACTCAAGAGCTCTGGAAACACCATATATTTT
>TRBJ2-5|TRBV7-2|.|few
CASSLVMAAFKYF
TGTGCCAGCAGCTTAGTAATGGCTGCCTTCAAGTACTTC
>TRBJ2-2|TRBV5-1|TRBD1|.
CASTRTGANTGELFF
TGCGCCAGCACCCGGACAGGGGCGAACACCGGGGAGCTGTTTTTT
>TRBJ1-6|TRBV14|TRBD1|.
CASSRVGGVDNSPLHF
TGTGCCAGCAGCCGAGTAGGGGGCGTAGATAATTCACCCCTCCACTTT
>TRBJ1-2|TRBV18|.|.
CASSPTHDTEGYGYTF
TGTGCCAGCTCACCTACCCACGACACAGAAGGGTATGGCTACACCTTC
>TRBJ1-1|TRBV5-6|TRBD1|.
CASSLDRGYTEAFF
TGTGCCAGCAGCTTGGACAGGGGATACACTGAAGCTTTCTTT
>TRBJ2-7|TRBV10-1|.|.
CASRRPATPPPYEQYF
TGCGCCAGCCGCAGACCTGCCACTCCCCCCCCCTACGAGCAGTACTTC
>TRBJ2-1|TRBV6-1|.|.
CASSGTSIINEQFF
TGTGCCAGCAGTGGAACTAGCATCATCAATGAGCAGTTCTTC
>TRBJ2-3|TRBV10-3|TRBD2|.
CAIKAGGSTDTQYF
TGTGCCATCAAGGCGGGGGGGAGCACAGATACGCAGTATTTT
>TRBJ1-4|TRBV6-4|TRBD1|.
CASMTGSREKLFF
TGTGCCAGCATGACAGGGTCGCGTGAAAAACTGTTTTTT
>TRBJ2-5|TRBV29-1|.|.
CSGGSGAETQYF
TGCAGCGGGGGATCAGGGGCGGAGACCCAGTACTTC
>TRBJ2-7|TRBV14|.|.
CASSQAGLSYEQYF
TGTGCCAGCAGCCAAGCCGGACTATCCTACGAGCAGTACTTC
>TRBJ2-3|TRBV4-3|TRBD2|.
CASSQEAGGYGTQYF
TGCGCCAGCAGCCAAGAGGCGGGGGGGTACGGTACGCAGTATTTT
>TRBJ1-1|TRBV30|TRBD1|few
CAWTLWGTDMNTEAFF
TGTGCCTGGACCCTGTGGGGGACAGACATGAACACTGAAGCTTTCTTT
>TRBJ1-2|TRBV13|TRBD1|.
CASTGNPRTGVDYGYTF
TGTGCCAGCACCGGCAACCCCCGGACAGGGGTTGACTATGGCTACACCTTC
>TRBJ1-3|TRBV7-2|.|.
CASSLQSGNTIYF
TGTGCCAGCAGCTTACAGTCTGGAAACACCATATATTTT
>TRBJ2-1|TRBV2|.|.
CASRLAETNEQFF
TGTGCCAGCAGATTGGCGGAGACCAATGAGCAGTTCTTC
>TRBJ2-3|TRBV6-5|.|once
CASSYDRYTDTQYF
TGTGCCAGCAGTTACGATCGGTACACGGATACGCAGTATTTT
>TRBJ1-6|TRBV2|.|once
CASRGSSYNSPLHF
TGTGCCAGCAGGGGGAGCTCCTATAATTCACCCCTCCACTTT
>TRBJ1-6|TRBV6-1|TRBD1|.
CASSGTGLSPLHF
TGTGCCAGCAGTGGGACAGGTCTATCACCCCTCCACTTT
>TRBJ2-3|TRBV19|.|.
CASSPISTDTQYF
TGTGCCAGTAGTCCCATTAGCACAGATACGCAGTATTTT
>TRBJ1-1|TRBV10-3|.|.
CAISDGEDTEAFF
TGTGCCATCAGCGACGGGGAGGACACTGAAGCTTTCTTT
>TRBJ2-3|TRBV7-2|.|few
CASSLDLSPPDTQYF
TGTGCCAGCAGCTTAGACCTTAGTCCTCCAGATACGCAGTATTTT
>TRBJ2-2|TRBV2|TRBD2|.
CASSEEGAGGHTGELFF
TGTGCCAGCAGTGAAGAAGGAGCGGGGGGGCACACCGGGGAGCTGTTTTTT
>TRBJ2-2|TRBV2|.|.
CATTVGAGGELFF
TGTGCCACCACCGTAGGGGCCGGCGGGGAGCTGTTTTTT